This T cell receptor beta chain derives from a study of blood T cell repertoires in COVID-19. The assay was immunoSEQ multiplex PCR, and TCRdb's table has in-frame clones only and misses some. Of fewer than 200,000 clones in the sample, 78% were seen once. Germline V lookup: CDR1 MGHDK, CDR2 SYGVNS. The CDR3 is 15 residues long. After removal of 6 bases from V and 1 base from J, the junction contained 7 bases not matched to a gene. This receptor was identified in a woman aged 45-65 years who had recovered from COVID-19. V usage is TRBV25-1 and J usage is TRBJ1-1, with TRBD1 matching 8 bases. The sequenced sample was PBMCs or T cells enriched from blood (not recorded which). CDR3 residues: CASSALDRENTEAFF. For the CDR3, the DNA is TGTGCCAGCAGCGCCCTGGACAGGGAGAACACTGAAGCTTTCTTT.